The 22 T cell receptor beta chains in this list originate from one sample, sequenced in a study of shared clonotypes between healthy human individuals (TCRdb year 2020). The protocol used for the library was the immunoSEQ multiplex PCR assay. The immuneACCESS repertoire file appears here via TCRdb, limited to in-frame rearrangements. These files lack a portion of the clones; in checked studies, under half of the deficit traces to unresolved V genes, and the cause of the others is not known. This sample comprises some 2,000,000 clones, 85% to 95% of them detected only once. The ten biggest clones cover 0.1% to 0.15% of the sample. Material for sequencing was naive CD4+ T cells sorted from blood. Sample cell subset or site, as interpreted from the label and publication: CD45RA+ positively selected. Receptor source: a man between 18 and 35 years old in good health.

Worth noting for this clone: A much more abundant neighbour one base away suggests this may be a read error. The chain joins TRBV5-1 to TRBJ2-7; 8 bases map to TRBD2. V shed 0 bases, J shed 12 bases, and the junction held 11 bases outside the gene matches. The V gene's germline CDR1 is SGHRS and CDR2 YFSETQ. This CDR3 region has 14 residues. The CDR3 loop is CASSLEGSGIGGYF. CDR3 bases: TGCGCCAGCAGCTTGGAAGGTAGCGGGATCGGCGGGTACTTC.

The V and J genes are TRBV5-1 and TRBJ2-5; 9 positions agree with TRBD1. The V segment lost 0 bases and the J segment 9 bases; nucleotides outside the gene matches: 3. Germline CDR1 and CDR2: SGHRS and YFSETQ. This CDR3 region has 13 residues. The CDR3 region has the DNA TGCGCCAGCAGCTTGGAAGGACAGGGGTCCCAGTACTTC. It encodes CASSLEGQGSQYF.

As regards this clone: Distinct nucleotide sequences in the sample also encode this CDR3. The chain has TRBV5-1 and TRBJ2-5, with no clear D. Trimming pared 0 bases from V and 4 bases from J, leaving 4 bases between. CDR3 length equals 12 residues. Germline V lookup: CDR1 SGHRS, CDR2 YFSETQ. Here the CDR3 reads CASSLDLETQYF. For the CDR3, the DNA is TGCGCCAGCAGCTTGGATCTAGAGACCCAGTACTTC.

The chain links TRBV5-1 to TRBJ2-2; possibly TRBD1 for D (6 bases). The CDR3 has 15 amino acids. Trimming pared 4 bases from V and 2 bases from J, leaving 12 bases between. CDR1 is SGHRS, CDR2 YFSETQ, per germline. The CDR3 DNA follows: TGCGCCAGCAGCCCTAAGGGACAAAACACCGGGGAGCTGTTTTTT. This sequence encodes CASSPKGQNTGELFF.

For the CDR3, the DNA is TGTGCCAGCAGTCACCGGGACAGACTTGGTGGCTACACCTTC. Residues: CASSHRDRLGGYTF. V is TRBV6-6 and J is TRBJ1-2, with 7 bases identical to TRBD1. With 5 bases clipped from V and 7 bases from J, the junction kept 10 bases outside the gene matches. Germline loops: CDR1 MNHNY, CDR2 SVGAGI (reference sequence). The CDR3 is made up of 14 amino acids.

Points on this clone: This sample also contains other DNA sequences that code for the same CDR3. The rearrangement uses TRBV7-2 and TRBJ1-1; D not certain. The length of the CDR3 is 13 residues. Deletions cut 2 bases from V and 0 bases from J, with 4 bases between. Germline assignment: CDR1 SGHTA and CDR2 FQGNSA. CDR3 coding DNA: TGTGCCAGCAGCTTAAGAATGAACACTGAAGCTTTCTTT. Translating gives CASSLRMNTEAFF.

The V gene is TRBV5-1, the J gene TRBJ2-5, with D possibly matching TRBD1 (6 bases). The CDR3 extends over 15 amino acids. The V end lost 0 bases, the J end lost 3 bases, and 12 bases lay between the germline ends. Germline CDR1 and CDR2: SGHRS and YFSETQ. The CDR3: CASSLDWTAKETQYF. CDR3 sequence (DNA): TGCGCCAGCAGCTTGGATTGGACAGCAAAAGAGACCCAGTACTTC.

The chain is built from TRBV5-4 and TRBJ2-7; 16 bases fit TRBD2. J was trimmed by 5 bases and V by 4 bases; bases with no gene match: 15. The CDR3 runs 19 residues. Germline values: CDR1 SGHNT, CDR2 YYREEE (reference sequence). The CDR3 protein is CASSLPPGLAGGPVNEQYF. The DNA of the CDR3 is TGTGCCAGCAGCCTCCCCCCGGGACTAGCGGGGGGGCCTGTCAACGAGCAGTACTTC.

The V gene is TRBV27, the J gene TRBJ2-2; maybe TRBD2 (6 bases). Trimming took off 0 bases at V and 2 bases at J, with 7 bases between the two ends. The CDR3 spans 15 residues. CDR1 MNHEY and CDR2 SMNVEV come from the germline V gene (reference sequence). CDR3 DNA sequence: TGTGCCAGCAGTTTATCCGGGACTAACACCGGGGAGCTGTTTTTT. Its protein is CASSLSGTNTGELFF.

CDR3 DNA: TGTGCCAGCATCCCTAGCTTCGGGCAGGGCACTGAAGCTTTCTTT. Its translation is CASIPSFGQGTEAFF. The chain joins TRBV28 to TRBJ1-1, with D tentatively TRBD1 (5 bases). Germline CDR1 MDHEN, CDR2 SYDVKM. This CDR3 has 15 residues. Trimming took 7 bases from V and 4 from J, leaving 19 bases between them.

The genes are TRBV15 and TRBJ2-7, with a possible D match to TRBD2 (6 bases). The ends were cut back, 0 bases at V and 0 bases at J, with 21 bases in the middle. In germline, CDR1 is LNHNV, CDR2 YYDKDF (reference sequence). The CDR3 consists of 19 residues. In DNA, the CDR3 is TGTGCCACCAGCAGAGAGGGAGGCAGGGTTGGTGGGGTCTCCTACGAGCAGTACTTC. Its protein is CATSREGGRVGGVSYEQYF.

V gene TRBV12-5 combines with J gene TRBJ2-1; D tentatively fits TRBD1 or TRBD2 (6 bases each). The CDR3 extends over 13 amino acids. Germline values: CDR1 LGHNT, CDR2 FRNRAP. Deletions cut 5 bases from V and 6 bases from J, with 11 bases between. The CDR3, as DNA: TGTGCTAGTGGTGTAGGGGGAGGCAATGAGCAGTTCTTC. Translation: CASGVGGGNEQFF.

This chain uses TRBV5-6 with TRBJ1-5, with 8 bases matching TRBD1. The V segment lost 0 bases and the J segment 3 bases; nucleotides outside the gene matches: 2. The germline V gene has CDR1 SGHDT and CDR2 YYEEEE. The CDR3 is 15 amino acids. The CDR3 sequence is CASSLGTGHNQPQHF. The CDR3 DNA follows: TGTGCCAGCAGCTTGGGGACAGGGCACAATCAGCCCCAGCATTTT.

Notes on this clone: A much larger clone is a single base away; this may be a read error. V and J are TRBV30 and TRBJ1-6; D is unresolved. This CDR3 is 13 amino acids long. Germline lookup yields CDR1 GTSNPN and CDR2 SVGIG (reference sequence). Deletions cut 5 bases from V and 9 bases from J, with 14 bases between. The CDR3 sequence is CAWGTSGTSPLHF. CDR3 DNA: TGTGCCTGGGGCACCTCGGGTACTTCACCCCTCCACTTT.

The V gene is TRBV29-1, the J gene TRBJ2-5; no reliable D call. The CDR3 consists of 14 residues. Trimming took 0 bases from V and 5 from J, leaving 13 bases between them. Per germline, CDR1 SQVTM and CDR2 ANQGSEA. The CDR3 loop reads CSVEDRIVSETQYF. CDR3 DNA: TGCAGCGTTGAAGATCGAATAGTTTCGGAGACCCAGTACTTC.

The chain employs TRBV4-3 and TRBJ1-5; tentative D call: TRBD1 (6 bases). V lost 1 base, J lost 15 bases, and 16 bases lay in between. This CDR3 spans 13 amino acids. The germline V gene encodes CDR1 LGHNA and CDR2 YSLEER. The CDR3 region has the DNA TGCGCCAGCAGCCAAGCCGGGGGGGCTCAACTGCATTTT. Translating it yields CASSQAGGAQLHF.

This chain joins TRBV9 and TRBJ2-2; 15 nucleotides agree with TRBD2. V lost 1 base, J lost 5 bases, and 3 bases stayed unmatched. The CDR3 contains 17 residues. Germline-derived CDR1 and CDR2 are SGDLS and YYNGEE. The DNA for the CDR3 is TGTGCCAGCAGCGTACACGGGACTAGCGGGAGGACCGGGGAGCTGTTTTTT. Residues: CASSVHGTSGRTGELFF.

The chain links TRBV9 to TRBJ2-3; D perhaps matches TRBD2 (6 bases). CDR1 and CDR2 from the germline V gene are SGDLS and YYNGEE. CDR3 length: 20 amino acids. Trimming cost V 3 bases and J 1 base, with 27 bases left between them. The CDR3 nucleotides are TGTGCCAGCAGCGCCCGGGGTAGCACGGGGGTGGGTACGCGCACAGATACGCAGTATTTT. It translates to CASSARGSTGVGTRTDTQYF.

The rearrangement uses TRBV30 and TRBJ2-7, with 12 bases aligning to TRBD2. Germline V gives CDR1 GTSNPN, CDR2 SVGIG (reference sequence). This CDR3 has 16 residues. Losses at the gene ends were 4 bases for V and 2 bases for J; bases not matched to a gene: 9. Written as DNA, the CDR3 is TGTGCCTGGAAACTGGGACTAGCGGGTCCAACCTACGAGCAGTACTTC. Its protein product is CAWKLGLAGPTYEQYF.

The chain has TRBV7-9 and TRBJ2-2, with TRBD1 matching 9 bases. Unmatched junction bases numbered 3, after V lost 4 bases and J lost 6 bases. Germline V gene lookup returns CDR1 SEHNR and CDR2 FQNEAQ (reference sequence). This CDR3 comprises 14 residues. CDR3: CASSSRDRAGELFF. In nucleotides, the CDR3 is TGTGCCAGCAGCTCGAGGGACAGGGCCGGGGAGCTGTTTTTT.

The chain joins TRBV9 to TRBJ1-1, with D perhaps TRBD1 (5 bases). CDR1 SGDLS and CDR2 YYNGEE come from the germline V gene. V lost 1 base, J lost 5 bases, and 15 bases lay in between. CDR3 length: 15 residues. Here the CDR3 reads CASSVTGQGWTEAFF. DNA of the CDR3: TGTGCCAGCAGCGTAACCGGGCAGGGTTGGACTGAAGCTTTCTTT.

This clone came up once. The CDR3 DNA follows: TGCGCCAGCAGCCAGTCCTGGACAGGGGTTTCCTACGAGCAGTACTTC. This encodes CASSQSWTGVSYEQYF. J is TRBJ2-7 and V is TRBV4-1; 9 bases map to TRBD1. J was trimmed by 1 base and V by 3 bases; bases with no gene match: 7. Germline CDR1 MGHRA, CDR2 YSYEKL. The CDR3 is made up of 16 amino acids.